Below, one T cell receptor (beta chain) is given with its context. The data were obtained in a study of early T cells in non-severe SARS-CoV-2 infection. The TCR library protocol attached unique molecular identifiers to the individual cDNA molecules. TCRdb used MiXCR to reprocess the 5' RACE reads, holding one entry per CDR3 protein. The sample consists of approximately 49,000 distinct CDR3 sequences, around 11% of them appearing once. The sequenced sample was whole blood. The TCR was taken from an adult who was a healthcare worker with PCR-confirmed SARS-CoV-2 infection or an uninfected control (not recorded which).

CDR3: CASSTSPGGETQYF. CDR3 bases: TGTGCCAGCTCGACATCCCCCGGGGGGGAGACCCAGTACTTC. The chain has TRBV18 and TRBJ2-5; 7 positions agree with TRBD2. Germline V gives CDR1 KGHSH, CDR2 LQKENI. CDR3 length: 14 residues. After removal of 6 bases from V and 5 bases from J, the junction contained 9 bases not matched to a gene.